The T cell receptor (beta chain) under discussion was sequenced for a study of T cell repertoires in cytomegalovirus infection (dated by TCRdb to between 2018 and 2021). About the study as a whole: The HLA type of each donor mattered for the analysis, because public TCR beta signatures pointed to carriage of CMV infection along with the matching HLA type. The paper as a whole reports these results and caveats: In both this cohort and an independent cohort of some 380 donors, the cumulative frequency of public TCR beta family members distinguished carriers of CMV infection plus the relevant HLA type. The ex vivo response was dominated by HLA-C-restricted CMV-specific TCR beta clonotypes, which also provided the single most frequent clonotype in two of eight donors.

Concerning this clonotype: The antigen it recognizes is unknown. The record has no base qualities; no much larger clone is one base away.

V is reduced by 4 bases and J by 0 bases, leaving a spacing of 18 bases between them. Taken from cysteine to phenylalanine, the CDR3 has 18 residues. The CDR3 DNA has 54 bases and is translated from base 1. The germline V gene gives CDR1 as KGHDR and CDR2 as SFDVKD. The sample was run on an Illumina HiSeq 1500. TCRdb applied fastp at Q25 and MiXCR to the public reads, then kept only in-frame beta chains. Each record represents a unique CDR3 protein, reported with the most common genes and DNA among its rows. The sample table records 450,000 to 650,000 distinct CDR3 sequences; 26% of these occur just once. The ten top clones hold approximately 13% of the sample.

The chain uses TRBV24-1 and TRBJ2-1; perhaps TRBD2 is the D gene, with 5 bases matching. Sequencing was carried out using PBMCs. The clonotype originates from a human donor in good health (CMV status not recorded). Some clones in this sample may be carry-over from other donors' samples. The CDR3 in this case is CATSDPFFGESSYNEQFF. The DNA is as follows: TGTGCCACCAGTGACCCTTTTTTTGGGGAGAGCTCCTACAATGAGCAGTTCTTC.